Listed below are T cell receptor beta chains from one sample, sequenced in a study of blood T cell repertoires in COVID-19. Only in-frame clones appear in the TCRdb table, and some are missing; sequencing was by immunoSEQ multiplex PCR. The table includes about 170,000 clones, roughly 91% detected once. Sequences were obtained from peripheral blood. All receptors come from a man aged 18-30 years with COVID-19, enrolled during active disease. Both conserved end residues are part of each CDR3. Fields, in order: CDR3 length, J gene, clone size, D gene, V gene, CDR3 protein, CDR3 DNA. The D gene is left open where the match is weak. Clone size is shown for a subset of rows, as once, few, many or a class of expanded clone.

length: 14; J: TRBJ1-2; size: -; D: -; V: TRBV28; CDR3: CASRIGQSFYGYTF; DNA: TGTGCCAGCAGGATAGGACAGTCCTTTTATGGCTACACCTTC
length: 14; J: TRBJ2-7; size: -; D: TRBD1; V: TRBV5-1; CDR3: CASSSRTGEDEQYF; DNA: TGCGCCAGCAGCTCACGGACAGGGGAGGACGAGCAGTACTTC
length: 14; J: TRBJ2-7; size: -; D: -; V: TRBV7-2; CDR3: CASSFFRGAYEQYF; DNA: TGTGCCAGCAGCTTTTTCCGGGGAGCCTACGAGCAGTACTTC
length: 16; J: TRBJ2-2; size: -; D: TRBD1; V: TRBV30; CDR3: CAWSTTGTGGTGELFF; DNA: TGTGCCTGGAGTACAACCGGGACAGGGGGTACCGGGGAGCTGTTTTTT
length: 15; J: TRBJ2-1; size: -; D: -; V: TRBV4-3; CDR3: CASSQEGRLVDEQFF; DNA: TGCGCCAGCAGCCAAGAAGGCAGGTTGGTCGATGAGCAGTTCTTC
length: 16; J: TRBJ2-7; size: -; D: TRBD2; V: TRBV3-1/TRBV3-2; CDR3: CASSLGLIPLSYEQYF; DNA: TGTGCCAGCAGCCTGGGACTAATTCCTCTCTCCTACGAGCAGTACTTC
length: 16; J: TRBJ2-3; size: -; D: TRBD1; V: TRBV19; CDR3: CASSSGTASSTDTQYF; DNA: TGTGCCAGTAGTTCCGGGACAGCATCTAGCACAGATACGCAGTATTTT
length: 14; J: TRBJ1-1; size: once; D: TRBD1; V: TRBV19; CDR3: CASSMNRGNTEAFF; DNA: TGTGCCAGTAGTATGAACAGGGGGAACACTGAAGCTTTCTTT
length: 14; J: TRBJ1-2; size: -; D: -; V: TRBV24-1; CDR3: CATSDLSRNYGYTF; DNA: TGTGCCACCAGTGATTTGTCCAGGAACTATGGCTACACCTTC
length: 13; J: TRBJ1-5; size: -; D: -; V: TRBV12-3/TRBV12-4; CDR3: CASSQNSNQPQHF; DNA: TGTGCCAGCAGTCAAAATAGCAATCAGCCCCAGCATTTT
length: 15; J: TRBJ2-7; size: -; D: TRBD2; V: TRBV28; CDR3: CASSLWASGRDEQYF; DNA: TGTGCCAGCAGTTTATGGGCTAGCGGGAGAGACGAGCAGTACTTC
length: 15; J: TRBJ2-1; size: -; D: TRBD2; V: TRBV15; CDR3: CATRVGSGIGNEQFF; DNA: TGTGCCACCAGGGTAGGTAGCGGGATAGGCAATGAGCAGTTCTTC
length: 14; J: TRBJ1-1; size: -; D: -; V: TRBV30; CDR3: CAWEKTGSNTEAFF; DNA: TGTGCCTGGGAAAAGACAGGCTCAAACACTGAAGCTTTCTTT
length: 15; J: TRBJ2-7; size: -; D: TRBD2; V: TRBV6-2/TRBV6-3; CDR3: CASSPTPSGSLKQYF; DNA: TGTGCCAGCAGTCCGACCCCTAGCGGGTCGCTCAAGCAGTACTTC
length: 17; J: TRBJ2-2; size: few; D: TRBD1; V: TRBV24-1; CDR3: CATSDLWTGGDTGELFF; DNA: TGTGCCACCAGTGATCTATGGACAGGGGGGGACACCGGGGAGCTGTTTTTT
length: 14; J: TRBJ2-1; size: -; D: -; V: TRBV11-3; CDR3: CASSLGRGLDEQFF; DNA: TGTGCCAGCAGCTTAGGTCGCGGGTTGGATGAGCAGTTCTTC
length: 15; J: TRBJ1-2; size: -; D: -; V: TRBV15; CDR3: CATSRDRAGDRGYTF; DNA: TGTGCCACCAGCAGAGATCGGGCGGGAGATCGGGGCTACACCTTC
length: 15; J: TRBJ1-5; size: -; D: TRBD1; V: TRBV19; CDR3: CASSIDRDRGQPQHF; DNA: TGTGCCAGTAGTATAGATCGGGACAGAGGGCAGCCCCAGCATTTT
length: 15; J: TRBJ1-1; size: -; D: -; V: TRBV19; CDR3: CASSMSAGLNTEAFF; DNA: TGTGCCAGTAGTATGAGTGCAGGGCTGAACACTGAAGCTTTCTTT
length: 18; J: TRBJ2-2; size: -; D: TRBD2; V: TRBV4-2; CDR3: CASSQDRPSGSNTGELFF; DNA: TGTGCCAGCAGCCAAGACCGACCTAGCGGCTCGAACACCGGGGAGCTGTTTTTT
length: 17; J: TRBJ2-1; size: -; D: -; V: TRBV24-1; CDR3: CATSDSLPGGPGNEQFF; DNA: TGTGCCACCAGTGATTCCCTCCCCGGGGGGCCGGGGAATGAGCAGTTCTTC
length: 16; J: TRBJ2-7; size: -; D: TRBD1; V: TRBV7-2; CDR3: CASSFPTGVGPREQYF; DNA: TGTGCCAGCAGCTTCCCAACAGGGGTAGGGCCTCGAGAGCAGTACTTC
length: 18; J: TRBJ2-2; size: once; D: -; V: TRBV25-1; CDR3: CASSEGFRDISYTGELFF; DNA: TGTGCCAGCAGTGAAGGGTTTAGGGACATCTCTTACACCGGGGAGCTGTTTTTT
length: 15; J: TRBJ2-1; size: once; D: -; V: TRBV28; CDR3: CASSLSGLAKNEQFF; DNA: TGTGCCAGCAGTTTATCGGGTCTAGCGAAGAATGAGCAGTTCTTC
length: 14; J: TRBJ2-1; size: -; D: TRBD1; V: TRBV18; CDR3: CASSSDRANNEQFF; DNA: TGTGCCAGCTCATCCGACAGGGCGAACAATGAGCAGTTCTTC
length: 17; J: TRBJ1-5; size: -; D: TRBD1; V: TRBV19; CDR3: CASSISSGTGGSQPQHF; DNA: TGTGCCAGTAGTATATCCTCTGGGACAGGGGGCAGTCAGCCCCAGCATTTT
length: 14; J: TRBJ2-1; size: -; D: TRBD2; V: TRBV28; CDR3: CAGARASGSDEQFF; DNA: TGTGCCGGCGCCCGAGCTAGCGGGAGCGATGAGCAGTTCTTC
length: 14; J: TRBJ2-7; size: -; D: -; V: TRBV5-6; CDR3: CASSLGGSPYEQYF; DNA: TGTGCCAGCAGCTTGGGTGGCAGTCCCTACGAGCAGTACTTC
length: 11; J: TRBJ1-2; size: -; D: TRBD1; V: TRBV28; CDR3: CASEGQYGYTF; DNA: TGTGCCAGCGAGGGACAGTATGGCTACACCTTC
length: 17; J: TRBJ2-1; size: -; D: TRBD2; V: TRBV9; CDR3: CASSVRGLVTSYNEQFF; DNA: TGTGCCAGCAGCGTTCGAGGACTAGTTACTTCCTACAATGAGCAGTTCTTC
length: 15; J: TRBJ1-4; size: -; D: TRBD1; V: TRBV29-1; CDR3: CSVRVRGELGEKLFF; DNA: TGCAGCGTTAGAGTCAGGGGGGAACTCGGTGAAAAACTGTTTTTT
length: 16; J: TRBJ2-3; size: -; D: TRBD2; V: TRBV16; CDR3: CASSLRLAGGTDTQYF; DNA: TGTGCCAGCAGCCTCCGACTAGCGGGAGGCACAGATACGCAGTATTTT
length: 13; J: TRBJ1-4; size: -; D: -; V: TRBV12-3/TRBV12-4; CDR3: CASRDSWTEKLLF; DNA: TGTGCCAGCAGGGACAGCTGGACTGAAAAACTGCTTTTT
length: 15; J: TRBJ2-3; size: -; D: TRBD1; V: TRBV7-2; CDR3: CASSLGQATKDTQYF; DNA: TGTGCCAGCAGCTTGGGACAGGCCACCAAAGATACGCAGTATTTT
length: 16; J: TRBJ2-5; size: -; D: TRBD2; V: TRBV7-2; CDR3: CASSSGLAGGKETQYF; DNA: TGTGCCAGCAGCTCGGGACTAGCGGGAGGGAAAGAGACCCAGTACTTC
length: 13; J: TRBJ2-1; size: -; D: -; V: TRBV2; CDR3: CASSGGQTNEQFF; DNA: TGTGCCAGCAGTGGAGGGCAGACCAATGAGCAGTTCTTC
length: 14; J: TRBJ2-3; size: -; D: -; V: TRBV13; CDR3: CASSPWDITDTQYF; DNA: TGTGCCAGCAGCCCTTGGGACATCACAGATACGCAGTATTTT
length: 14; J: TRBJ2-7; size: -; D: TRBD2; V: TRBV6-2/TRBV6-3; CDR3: CASTPSGSSYEQYF; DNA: TGTGCCAGCACCCCTAGCGGGAGTAGCTACGAGCAGTACTTC
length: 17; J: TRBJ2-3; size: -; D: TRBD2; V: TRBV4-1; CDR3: CASSPQPLSGREGLWYF; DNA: TGCGCCAGCAGCCCCCAGCCCCTCAGCGGGAGGGAGGGTTTGTGGTATTTT
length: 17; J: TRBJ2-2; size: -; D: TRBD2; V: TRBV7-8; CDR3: CASSLGPSGRRTGELFF; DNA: TGTGCCAGCAGCTTAGGCCCTAGCGGGAGGAGAACCGGGGAGCTGTTTTTT
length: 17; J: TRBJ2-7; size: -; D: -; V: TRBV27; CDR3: CASSHSFRSHVSYEQYF; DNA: TGTGCCAGCAGTCACAGCTTCCGGTCCCATGTCTCCTACGAGCAGTACTTC